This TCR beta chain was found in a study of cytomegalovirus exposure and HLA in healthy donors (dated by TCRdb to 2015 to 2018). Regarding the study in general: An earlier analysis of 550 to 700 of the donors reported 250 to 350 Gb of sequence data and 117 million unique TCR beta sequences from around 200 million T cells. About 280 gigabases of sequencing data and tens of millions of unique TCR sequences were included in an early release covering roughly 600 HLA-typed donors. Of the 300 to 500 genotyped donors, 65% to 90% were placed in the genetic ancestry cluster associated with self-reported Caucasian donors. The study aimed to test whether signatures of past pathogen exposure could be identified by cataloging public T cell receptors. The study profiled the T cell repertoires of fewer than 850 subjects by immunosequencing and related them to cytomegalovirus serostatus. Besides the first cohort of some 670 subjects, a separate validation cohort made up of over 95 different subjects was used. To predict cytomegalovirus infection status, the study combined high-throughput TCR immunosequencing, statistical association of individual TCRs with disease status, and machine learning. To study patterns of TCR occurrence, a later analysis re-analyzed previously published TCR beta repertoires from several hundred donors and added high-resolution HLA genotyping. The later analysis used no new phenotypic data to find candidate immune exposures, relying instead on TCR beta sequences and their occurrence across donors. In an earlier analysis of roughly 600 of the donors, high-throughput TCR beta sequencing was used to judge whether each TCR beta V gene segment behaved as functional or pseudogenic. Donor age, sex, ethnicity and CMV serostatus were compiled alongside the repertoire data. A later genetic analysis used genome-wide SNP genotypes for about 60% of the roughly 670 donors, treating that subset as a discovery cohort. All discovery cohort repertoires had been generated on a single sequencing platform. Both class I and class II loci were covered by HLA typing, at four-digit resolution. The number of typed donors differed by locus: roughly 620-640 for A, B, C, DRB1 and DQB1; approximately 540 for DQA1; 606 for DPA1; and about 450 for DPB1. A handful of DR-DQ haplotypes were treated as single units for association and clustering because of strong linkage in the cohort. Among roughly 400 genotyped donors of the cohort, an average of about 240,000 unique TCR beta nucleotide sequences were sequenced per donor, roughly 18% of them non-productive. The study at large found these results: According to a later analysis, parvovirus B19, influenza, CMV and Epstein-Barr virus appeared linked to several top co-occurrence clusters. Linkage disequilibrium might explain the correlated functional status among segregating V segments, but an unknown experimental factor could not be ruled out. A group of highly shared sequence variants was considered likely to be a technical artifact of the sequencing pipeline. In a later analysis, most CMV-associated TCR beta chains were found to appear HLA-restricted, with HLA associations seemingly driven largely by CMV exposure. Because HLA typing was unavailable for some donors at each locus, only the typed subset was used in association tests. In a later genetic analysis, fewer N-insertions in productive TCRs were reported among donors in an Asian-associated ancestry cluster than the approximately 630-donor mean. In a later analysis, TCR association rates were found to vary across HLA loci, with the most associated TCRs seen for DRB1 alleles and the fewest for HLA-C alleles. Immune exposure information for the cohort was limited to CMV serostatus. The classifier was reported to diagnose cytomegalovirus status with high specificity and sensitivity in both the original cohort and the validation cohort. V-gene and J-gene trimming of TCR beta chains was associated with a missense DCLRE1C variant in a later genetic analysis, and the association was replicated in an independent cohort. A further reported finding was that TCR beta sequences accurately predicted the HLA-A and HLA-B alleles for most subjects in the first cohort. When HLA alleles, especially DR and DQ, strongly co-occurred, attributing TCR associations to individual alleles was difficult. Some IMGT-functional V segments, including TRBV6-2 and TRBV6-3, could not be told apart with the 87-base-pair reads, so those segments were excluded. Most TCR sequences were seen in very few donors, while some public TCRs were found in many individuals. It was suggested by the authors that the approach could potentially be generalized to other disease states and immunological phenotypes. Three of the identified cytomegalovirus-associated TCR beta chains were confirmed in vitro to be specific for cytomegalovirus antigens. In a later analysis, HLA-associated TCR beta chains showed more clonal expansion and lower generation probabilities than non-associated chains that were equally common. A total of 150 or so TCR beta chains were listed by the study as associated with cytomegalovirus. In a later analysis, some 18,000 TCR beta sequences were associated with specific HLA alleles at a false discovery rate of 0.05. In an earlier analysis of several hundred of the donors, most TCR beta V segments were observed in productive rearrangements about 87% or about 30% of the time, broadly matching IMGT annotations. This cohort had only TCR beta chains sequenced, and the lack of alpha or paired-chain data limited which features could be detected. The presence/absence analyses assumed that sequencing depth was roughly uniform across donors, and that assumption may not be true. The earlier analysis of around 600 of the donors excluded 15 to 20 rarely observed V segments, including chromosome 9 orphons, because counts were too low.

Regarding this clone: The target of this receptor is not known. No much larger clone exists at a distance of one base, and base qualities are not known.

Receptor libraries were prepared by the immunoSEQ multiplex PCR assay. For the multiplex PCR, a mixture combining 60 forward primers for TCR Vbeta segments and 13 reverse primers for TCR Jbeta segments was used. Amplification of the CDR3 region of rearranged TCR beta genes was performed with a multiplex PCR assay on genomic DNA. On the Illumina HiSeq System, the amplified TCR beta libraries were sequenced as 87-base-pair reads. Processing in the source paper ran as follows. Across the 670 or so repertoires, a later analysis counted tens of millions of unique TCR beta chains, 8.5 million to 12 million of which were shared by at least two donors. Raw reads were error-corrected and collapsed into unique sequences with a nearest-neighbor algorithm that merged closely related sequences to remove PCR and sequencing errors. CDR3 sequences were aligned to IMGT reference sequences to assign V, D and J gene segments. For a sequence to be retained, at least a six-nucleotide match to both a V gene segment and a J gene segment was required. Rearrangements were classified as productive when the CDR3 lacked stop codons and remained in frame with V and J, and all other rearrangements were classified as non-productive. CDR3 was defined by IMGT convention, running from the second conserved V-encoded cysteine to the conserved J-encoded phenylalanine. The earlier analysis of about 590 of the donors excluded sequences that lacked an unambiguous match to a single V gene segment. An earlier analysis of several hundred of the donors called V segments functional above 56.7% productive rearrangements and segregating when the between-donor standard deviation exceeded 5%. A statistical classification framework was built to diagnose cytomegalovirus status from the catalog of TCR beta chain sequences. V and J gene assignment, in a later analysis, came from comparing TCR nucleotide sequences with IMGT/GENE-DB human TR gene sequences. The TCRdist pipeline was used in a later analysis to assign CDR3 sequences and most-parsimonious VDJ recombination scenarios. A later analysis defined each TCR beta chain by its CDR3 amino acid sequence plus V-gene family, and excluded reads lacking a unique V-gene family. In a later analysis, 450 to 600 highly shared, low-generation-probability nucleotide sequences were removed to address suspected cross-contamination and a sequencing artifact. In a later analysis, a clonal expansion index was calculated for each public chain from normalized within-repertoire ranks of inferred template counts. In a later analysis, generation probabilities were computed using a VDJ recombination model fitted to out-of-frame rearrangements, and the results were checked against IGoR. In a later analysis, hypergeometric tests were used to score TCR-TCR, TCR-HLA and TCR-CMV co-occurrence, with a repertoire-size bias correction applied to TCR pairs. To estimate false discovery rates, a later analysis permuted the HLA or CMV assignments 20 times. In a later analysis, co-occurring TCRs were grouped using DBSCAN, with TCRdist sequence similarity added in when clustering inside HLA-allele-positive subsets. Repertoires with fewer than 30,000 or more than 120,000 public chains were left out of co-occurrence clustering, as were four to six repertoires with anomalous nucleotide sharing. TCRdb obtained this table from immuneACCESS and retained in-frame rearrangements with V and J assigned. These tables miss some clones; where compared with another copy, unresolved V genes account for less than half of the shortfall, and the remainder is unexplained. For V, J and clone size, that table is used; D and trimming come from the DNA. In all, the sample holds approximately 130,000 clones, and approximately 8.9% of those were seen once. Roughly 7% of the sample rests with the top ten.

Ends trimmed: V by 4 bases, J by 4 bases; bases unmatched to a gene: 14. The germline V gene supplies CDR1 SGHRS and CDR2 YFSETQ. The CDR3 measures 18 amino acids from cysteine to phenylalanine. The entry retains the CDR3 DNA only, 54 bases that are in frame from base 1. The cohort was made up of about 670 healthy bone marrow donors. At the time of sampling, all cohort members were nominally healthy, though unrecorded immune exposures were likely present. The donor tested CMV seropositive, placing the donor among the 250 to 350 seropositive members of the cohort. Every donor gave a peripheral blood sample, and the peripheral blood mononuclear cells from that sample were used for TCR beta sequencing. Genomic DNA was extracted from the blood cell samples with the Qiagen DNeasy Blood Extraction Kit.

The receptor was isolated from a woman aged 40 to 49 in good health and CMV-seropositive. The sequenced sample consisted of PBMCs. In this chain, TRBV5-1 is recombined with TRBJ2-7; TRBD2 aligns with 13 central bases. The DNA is TGCGCCAGCAGCATATTTCCGGGAGTGGGACTAGCGGGGTACGAGCAGTACTTC. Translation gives CASSIFPGVGLAGYEQYF.